The 19 T cell receptor beta chains below were found in one sample sequenced in a study of CD8+CD57+ T cells in acquired aplastic anemia. Individuals selected for sequencing had exhibited CD8+CD57+ cell expansion on flow cytometry. TCR beta VDJ and CDR3 profiles were obtained from a genomic DNA template. TCRdb re-derived calls from the reads in MiXCR, one entry per CDR3 protein. This table has approximately 130,000 distinct CDR3 sequences, 50% to 60% appearing once. Sequenced: sorted CD4+, CD8+, or CD8+CD57+ T cells (not recorded which) from PBMCs. These receptors all come from a human donor with aplastic anemia.

The J gene is TRBJ2-3, the V gene TRBV24-1; 8 nucleotides align to TRBD1. This CDR3 has 14 residues. The junction had 3 bases not matched to a gene; V was cut back by 6 bases and J by 2 bases. The germline CDR1 and CDR2 sequences are KGHDR and SFDVKD. In nucleotides, the CDR3 is TGTGCCACCAGTCAGGGGGCGGCCACAGATACGCAGTATTTT. This gives the protein CATSQGAATDTQYF.

This clonotype was observed many times. The chain joins TRBV19 to TRBJ1-5, with a weak D call TRBD1 (6 bases). Germline CDR1 reads LNHDA; CDR2 reads SQIVND (reference sequence). V was clipped by 5 bases and J by 3 bases, with 8 bases between them. The CDR3 has 13 amino acids. CDR3 residues: CASSDRTNQPQHF. In nucleotides, the CDR3 is TGTGCCAGTAGTGACAGGACCAATCAGCCCCAGCATTTT.

The chain uses TRBV5-6 and TRBJ1-6; D is perhaps TRBD1 (5 bases). Per the germline V gene, CDR1 is SGHDT and CDR2 is YYEEEE. The CDR3 spans 15 residues. V dropped 0 bases and J dropped 7 bases, with 11 bases sitting between them. The CDR3: CASSLGQPSNSPLHF. CDR3 bases: TGTGCCAGCAGCTTGGGACAGCCGTCAAATTCACCCCTCCACTTT.

V usage is TRBV11-2 and J usage is TRBJ1-1, with 7 bases fitting TRBD1. CDR3 size: 15 residues. V lost 5 bases to trimming and J lost 0 bases; unmatched junction nucleotides: 6. Germline V CDR1 and CDR2: SGHAT, FQNNGV. CDR3 DNA sequence: TGTGCCAGCAGCACGGGACAGCGGGTGAACACTGAAGCTTTCTTT. Its protein product is CASSTGQRVNTEAFF. The variable domain in full, with the rest retrieved from reference TRBV11-2 and TRBJ1-1, is EAGVAQSPRYKIIEKRQSVAFWCNPISGHATLYWYQQILGQGPKLLIQFQNNGVVDDSQLPKDRFSAERLKGVDSTLKIQPAKLEDSAVYLCASSTGQRVNTEAFFGQGTRLTVV.

The V call is TRBV12-3 or TRBV12-4, the J call TRBJ1-1, with D uncertain. V lost 3 bases to trimming and J lost 0 bases, with 14 bases between them. The CDR3 has 16 amino acids. CDR3: CASSFFAGAMNTEAFF. The CDR3 DNA reads as TGTGCCAGCAGTTTTTTTGCTGGTGCCATGAACACTGAAGCTTTCTTT.

V gene TRBV24-1 combines with J gene TRBJ2-2, with no clear D. The CDR3 runs 16 residues. Trimming left V 2 bases short and J 7 bases short, with 16 bases between. Germline values: CDR1 KGHDR, CDR2 SFDVKD. Here the CDR3 reads CATSDSSPVIDGELFF. CDR3 DNA sequence: TGTGCCACCAGTGATTCCTCTCCGGTCATTGACGGGGAGCTGTTTTTT.

This clonotype was observed a handful of times. The chain combines TRBV10-3 with TRBJ2-7, with 9 bases identical to TRBD2. The length of the CDR3 is 12 residues. Germline CDR1 ENHRY, CDR2 SYGVKD. Germline trimming cut 11 bases from V and 5 bases from J; bases unmatched to any gene: 7. CDR3 region: CASTGLANEQYF. CDR3 in DNA: TGTGCCTCGACCGGACTAGCGAACGAGCAGTACTTC.

At least ten counts were recorded for this clonotype. The rearrangement uses TRBV19 and TRBJ2-7, with unresolved D. CDR1 is LNHDA and CDR2 is SQIVND in the germline V gene (reference sequence). The V end lost 2 bases, the J end lost 0 bases, and 8 bases lay between the germline ends. There are 14 residues in the CDR3. In nucleotides, the CDR3 is TGTGCCAGTAGTATAAGATTGGACTCCTACGAGCAGTACTTC. It codes for CASSIRLDSYEQYF.

This chain joins TRBV7-9 and TRBJ1-5; 8 bases fit TRBD1. V lost 1 base and J lost 5; bases outside the gene matches: 4. Looked up from germline, CDR1 is SEHNR and CDR2 is FQNEAQ (reference sequence). The CDR3 totals 15 residues. CDR3 residues: CASSLGQGTYQPQHF. CDR3 DNA: TGTGCCAGCAGCTTAGGACAGGGGACCTATCAGCCCCAGCATTTT.

V usage is TRBV12-3 or TRBV12-4 and J usage is TRBJ2-3; D is unresolved. CDR3 size: 11 residues. With 3 bases removed from V and 6 bases from J, the gap between germline ends came to 4 bases. CDR3 sequence: CASSFVDTQYF. In nucleotides, the CDR3 is TGTGCCAGCAGTTTCGTTGATACGCAGTATTTT.

V gene TRBV7-4 combines with J gene TRBJ2-7; D not certain. Trimming took 1 base from V and 5 from J, leaving 6 bases between them. Germline V lookup: CDR1 SGHVT, CDR2 SQSDAQ. CDR3 length: 12 amino acids. The CDR3 region is CASSLEGDEQYF. The CDR3 DNA reads as TGTGCCAGCAGCTTAGAAGGCGACGAGCAGTACTTC.

The chain employs TRBV27 and TRBJ1-6, with 8 bases that match TRBD1. Germline CDR1 is MNHEY and CDR2 is SMNVEV (reference sequence). This CDR3 has 17 amino acids. Trimming removed 4 bases from V and 3 bases from J; junction bases left unmatched: 8. The CDR3 DNA reads as TGTGCCAGCAGTTCCCCCCTCGGACAGGGCTATAATTCACCCCTCCACTTT. Protein: CASSSPLGQGYNSPLHF.

The table lists this clonotype with a few counts. This may be a read error: a much more frequent sequence differs by one nucleotide. This chain connects TRBV27 to TRBJ1-6; D perhaps matches TRBD1 (5 bases). Per germline, CDR1 MNHEY and CDR2 SMNVEV (reference sequence). The length of the CDR3 is 18 residues. V lost 4 bases, J lost 6 bases, and 22 bases lay in between. The CDR3 sequence: CASSYTYPPGRSNSPLHF. The CDR3 DNA sequence: TGTGCCAGCAGTTACACTTATCCTCCGGGACGGAGTAATTCACCCCTCCACTTT.

CDR3 sequence (DNA): TGCAGTGCTAGAGATCAGAGGACAGGGCAATCCTACGAGCAGTACTTC. Its translation is CSARDQRTGQSYEQYF. This chain connects TRBV20-1 to TRBJ2-7; 8 bases line up with TRBD1. CDR1 DFQATT and CDR2 SNEGSKA come from the germline V gene (reference sequence). This CDR3 has 16 residues. The V and J ends lost 0 bases and 1 base, in that order; junction bases with no gene match: 8.

In regard to this clonotype: Mismatch with germline at one junction end may stem from a read error. The chain uses TRBV24-1 and TRBJ2-7; D is perhaps TRBD1 (6 bases). CDR1 and CDR2 from the germline V gene are KGHDR and SFDVKD. There are 14 residues in the CDR3. The CDR3 is CATSEGTLDYGQYF. The CDR3 nucleotides read TGTGCCACCAGTGAGGGGACACTCGACTACGGGCAGTACTTC.

In this sample, this clonotype turned up many times. This rearrangement joins TRBV6-1 to TRBJ2-1, with 11 bases that match TRBD2. The CDR3 loop spans 15 amino acids. Germline lookup yields CDR1 MNHNS and CDR2 SASEGT. With 6 bases clipped from V and 4 bases from J, the junction kept 5 bases outside the gene matches. Written as DNA, the CDR3 is TGTGCCAGCAGGGCCGGGACTAGCGGATACAATGAGCAGTTCTTC. Its translation is CASRAGTSGYNEQFF.

This chain joins TRBV7-9 and TRBJ1-2; maybe TRBD1 (5 bases). The CDR3 contains 14 residues. Germline V gene sequence: CDR1 SEHNR, CDR2 FQNEAQ (reference sequence). The V and J ends lost 2 bases and 3 bases respectively, with 10 bases between them. CDR3 DNA: TGTGCCAGCAGCTTACTGGACACGGACTATGGCTACACCTTC. Translation gives CASSLLDTDYGYTF.

This clonotype has at least ten counts. The chain carries TRBV11-1 and TRBJ2-2, with a possible D match to TRBD2 (6 bases). Germline assignment: CDR1 SGHAT and CDR2 FQDESV (reference sequence). The CDR3 loop spans 15 amino acids. Trimming took off 0 bases at V and 3 bases at J, with 8 bases between the two ends. CDR3 amino acids: CASSLAGGYTGELFF. CDR3 DNA: TGTGCCAGCAGCTTAGCGGGAGGATACACCGGGGAGCTGTTTTTT.

This clonotype was seen ten or more times. The V and J genes are TRBV27 and TRBJ2-7; the D gene is possibly TRBD1 (6 bases). The length of the CDR3 is 14 residues. CDR1 and CDR2 from the germline V gene are MNHEY and SMNVEV (reference sequence). V was shortened by 6 bases and J by 0 bases, with 12 bases between the two germline ends. The CDR3 is CASRDDRNSYEQYF. CDR3 coding DNA: TGTGCCAGCAGGGATGACAGGAACTCCTACGAGCAGTACTTC.